What follows are 29 T cell receptor beta chains derived from one specimen sequenced in a study of technical replicates of blood from a few donors. The repertoire was sequenced with immunoSEQ multiplex PCR; TCRdb's copy has only in-frame clones and lacks some. The table includes just over 60,000 clones, approximately 89% detected once. Sequenced sample: PBMCs. Receptor source: a human donor in good health. Some clones in this sample may be carry-over from other donors' samples.

This chain joins TRBV12-5 and TRBJ2-5; 9 nucleotides align to TRBD2. CDR3 length equals 16 residues. CDR1 and CDR2 from the germline V gene are LGHNT and FRNRAP. The V segment lost 2 bases and the J segment 6 bases; nucleotides outside the gene matches: 10. The CDR3 coding sequence is TGTGCTAGTGGTTTGAATTTCGCGGGGGGGCCAAAGACCCAGTACTTC. Translated: CASGLNFAGGPKTQYF.

The gene calls are TRBV7-5 and TRBJ2-7; TRBD1, the table's D call, lacks a check against the DNA. TRBV7-5 is tagged as a pseudogene. The CDR3 extends over 16 amino acids. The CDR3 here is CVRSNRRQVLCYEQYF. CDR3 nucleotides: TGTGTCAGAAGCAATCGGAGACAGGTCCTTTGCTACGAGCAGTACTTC.

V usage is TRBV6-5 and J usage is TRBJ2-5, with D perhaps matching TRBD1 (6 bases). The CDR3 has 14 residues. V gave up 6 bases and J gave up 0 bases, with 11 bases separating them. Per the germline V gene, CDR1 is MNHEY and CDR2 is SVGAGI. The chain's CDR3 is CASRNTGNQETQYF. The DNA of the CDR3 is TGTGCCAGCAGAAACACAGGGAACCAAGAGACCCAGTACTTC.

V usage is TRBV25-1 and J usage is TRBJ1-2; 8 bases fit TRBD1. From germline, CDR1 is MGHDK and CDR2 SYGVNS. This CDR3 spans 15 amino acids. V lost 4 bases and J lost 4; bases outside the gene matches: 8. The CDR3 sequence is CASSATGQGSYGYTF. CDR3 bases: TGTGCCAGCAGTGCCACCGGACAGGGATCCTATGGCTACACCTTC.

This clone was detected a few times. The rearrangement joins TRBV14 to TRBJ2-1; TRBD2 aligns across 11 bases. Unmatched junction bases numbered 2, after V lost 2 bases and J lost 2 bases. This CDR3 has 16 amino acids. From germline, CDR1 is SGHDN and CDR2 FVKESK. CDR3 in DNA: TGTGCCAGCAGCCAACAACTAGCGGGAGCCTACAATGAGCAGTTCTTC. This translates into CASSQQLAGAYNEQFF.

This rearrangement joins TRBV18 to TRBJ1-3, with no clear D. The ends were cut back, 5 bases at V and 4 bases at J, with 18 bases in the middle. The CDR3 loop spans 16 amino acids. The V gene's germline CDR1 is KGHSH and CDR2 LQKENI. CDR3 residues: CASSSEVLPKGNTIYF. Written as DNA, the CDR3 is TGTGCCAGCTCATCCGAGGTTCTCCCTAAAGGAAACACCATATATTTT.

This chain links TRBV9 with TRBJ1-2, with D possibly TRBD1 on 6 matching bases. In germline, CDR1 is SGDLS, CDR2 YYNGEE. The CDR3 spans 14 residues. V lost 4 bases, J lost 5 bases, and 15 bases lay in between. The CDR3: CASSPPGTLYGYTF. The DNA of the CDR3 is TGTGCCAGCAGCCCTCCAGGGACACTGTATGGCTACACCTTC.

CDR3 residues: CASSLDQGETQYF. The CDR3 bases are TGTGCCAGCAGCTTGGATCAGGGAGAGACCCAGTACTTC. The V call is TRBV5-4, the J call TRBJ2-5; D possibly corresponds to TRBD1 (5 bases). Per germline, CDR1 SGHNT and CDR2 YYREEE (reference sequence). V dropped 0 bases and J dropped 4 bases, with 7 bases sitting between them. The CDR3 is 13 residues long.

This clone appeared once. V is TRBV30 and J is TRBJ2-3; possible D gene TRBD1, 5 bases. The CDR3 has 14 residues. CDR1 and CDR2 (germline): GTSNPN, SVGIG (reference sequence). With 5 bases removed from V and 2 bases from J, the gap between germline ends came to 14 bases. CDR3 protein: CAWQRGLATDTQYF. Here the CDR3 DNA reads TGTGCCTGGCAAAGGGGCTTAGCCACAGATACGCAGTATTTT.

This chain's CDR3 is CASSVEGANYGYTF. The CDR3 nucleotides read TGTGCCAGCAGCGTAGAAGGAGCTAACTATGGCTACACCTTC. The chain links TRBV9 to TRBJ1-2, with D uncertain. Trimming took 0 bases from V and 0 from J, leaving 6 bases between them. The germline CDR1 and CDR2 sequences are SGDLS and YYNGEE. This CDR3 spans 14 amino acids.

A word on this clone: Different DNA sequences within this sample yield the same CDR3. This chain connects TRBV5-1 to TRBJ2-1, with 9 bases matching TRBD2. V was pared by 4 bases and J by 4 bases, with 3 bases of the junction left unmatched. Germline CDR1 and CDR2: SGHRS and YFSETQ. The CDR3 spans 14 residues. This chain's CDR3 is CASSPSGGYNEQFF. CDR3 sequence (DNA): TGCGCCAGCAGCCCCAGCGGGGGGTACAATGAGCAGTTCTTC.

This chain connects TRBV5-1 to TRBJ2-7; 13 bases are a match to TRBD2. The CDR3 contains 15 residues. The junction had 7 bases not matched to a gene; V was cut back by 4 bases and J by 6 bases. Germline CDR1 SGHRS, CDR2 YFSETQ. The CDR3 spells CASSPRLAGGVEQYF. DNA of the CDR3: TGCGCCAGCAGCCCTCGACTAGCGGGAGGCGTCGAGCAGTACTTC.

The rearrangement joins TRBV2 to TRBJ2-5; D is unclear. The germline V and J ends were trimmed by 2 bases and 4 bases, with 11 bases remaining between them. CDR3 size: 14 residues. Germline CDR1 is SNHLY and CDR2 is FYNNEI. The DNA of the CDR3 is TGTGCCAGCAGTGAACAGTTTCGGGTAGAGACCCAGTACTTC. Residues: CASSEQFRVETQYF.

The chain carries TRBV7-2 and TRBJ2-7; TRBD1 agrees at 8 bases. Germline trimming cut 4 bases from V and 6 bases from J; bases unmatched to any gene: 8. The germline V gene has CDR1 SGHTA and CDR2 FQGNSA. This CDR3 is 14 amino acids long. CDR3 sequence (DNA): TGTGCCAGCAGCTACTATGACAGGGGCTCCGAGCAGTACTTC. Translating gives CASSYYDRGSEQYF.

The chain carries TRBV18 and TRBJ2-7, with 12 bases identical to TRBD1. J gave up 5 bases and V 3 bases, and 5 bases lay outside the gene matches. Germline CDR1 KGHSH, CDR2 LQKENI. The CDR3 contains 15 residues. The CDR3 DNA sequence: TGTGCCAGCTCACCTCAGGGGACAGGGGGCCACGAGCAGTACTTC. Its protein product is CASSPQGTGGHEQYF.

The rearrangement uses TRBV18 and TRBJ1-1, with 10 positions matching TRBD1. Germline CDR1 and CDR2: KGHSH and LQKENI. J lost 4 bases, V lost 4 bases, and 9 bases had no gene match. The CDR3 spans 16 residues. This chain's CDR3 is CASSQQTGGASTEAFF. CDR3 coding DNA: TGTGCCAGCTCACAACAGACAGGGGGCGCGAGCACTGAAGCTTTCTTT.

J is TRBJ2-2 and V is TRBV4-2; weak D call: TRBD2 (6 bases). Trimming pared 1 base from V and 1 base from J, leaving 10 bases between. This CDR3 has 16 amino acids. CDR1 is LGHNA, CDR2 YNFKEQ, per germline. The CDR3 DNA reads TGTGCCAGCAGCCAAGCTGGGACTGGGAACACCGGGGAGCTGTTTTTT. It yields the protein CASSQAGTGNTGELFF.

The chain recombines TRBV15 with TRBJ2-2, with D possibly TRBD1 on 5 matching bases. This CDR3 spans 14 amino acids. CDR1 LNHNV and CDR2 YYDKDF come from the germline V gene (reference sequence). Deletions cut 1 base from V and 7 bases from J, with 10 bases between. The CDR3 loop reads CATSRGRGGGELFF. As DNA, the CDR3 is TGTGCCACCAGCAGAGGAAGGGGTGGCGGGGAGCTGTTTTTT.

The rearrangement joins TRBV9 to TRBJ1-1, with a tentative D call TRBD1 (5 bases). In germline, CDR1 is SGDLS, CDR2 YYNGEE. V lost 4 bases and J lost 0, with 22 bases in between. This CDR3 has 18 amino acids. Here the CDR3 DNA reads TGTGCCAGCAGCCCAACACAGGCCAGGGCCTTTATGAACACTGAAGCTTTCTTT. It translates to CASSPTQARAFMNTEAFF.

The chain combines TRBV27 with TRBJ1-2; weak D call: TRBD1 (6 bases). The germline V gene has CDR1 MNHEY and CDR2 SMNVEV (reference sequence). The CDR3 has 14 residues. V was pared by 8 bases and J by 3 bases, with 16 bases between. The CDR3 spells CASRAGAEYYGYTF. DNA of the CDR3: TGTGCCAGCCGGGCGGGGGCGGAATACTATGGCTACACCTTC.

This rearrangement joins TRBV7-2 to TRBJ2-5; perhaps TRBD2 as D (7 bases). This CDR3 contains 14 residues. The V end lost 2 bases, the J end lost 3 bases, and 10 bases lay between the germline ends. Germline V gene lookup returns CDR1 SGHTA and CDR2 FQGNSA. This chain's CDR3 is CASSLWGGKETQYF. CDR3 coding DNA: TGTGCCAGCAGCTTATGGGGGGGCAAAGAGACCCAGTACTTC.

The V and J genes are TRBV7-9 and TRBJ1-1; D may be TRBD1 (6 bases). Germline values: CDR1 SEHNR, CDR2 FQNEAQ (reference sequence). Trimming cost V 7 bases and J 1 base, with 10 bases left between them. The CDR3 spans 13 residues. CDR3 loop: CASTQGRNTEAFF. Written as DNA, the CDR3 is TGTGCCAGCACTCAGGGGCGGAACACTGAAGCTTTCTTT.

The chain is built from TRBV19 and TRBJ2-7, with 8 bases lining up with TRBD1. The CDR3 is 14 residues long. The J segment lost 6 bases and the V segment lost 2 bases, leaving 6 bases of the junction unmatched. Per germline, CDR1 LNHDA and CDR2 SQIVND (reference sequence). The CDR3 is CASSIQGASSEQYF. Written as DNA, the CDR3 is TGTGCCAGTAGTATACAGGGGGCGTCGTCCGAGCAGTACTTC. Supplemented by reference TRBV19 and TRBJ2-7, the full variable domain reads DGGITQSPKYLFRKEGQNVTLSCEQNLNHDAMYWYRQDPGQGLRLIYYSQIVNDFQKGDIAEGYSVSREKKESFPLTVTSAQKNPTAFYLCASSIQGASSEQYFGPGTRLTVT.

The chain recombines TRBV12-5 with TRBJ1-6, with D possibly matching TRBD1 (6 bases). The CDR3 has 14 amino acids. CDR1 and CDR2 from the germline V gene are LGHNT and FRNRAP. The germline V and J ends were trimmed by 2 bases and 7 bases, with 9 bases remaining between them. The CDR3 loop is CASGLWQGNSPLHF. CDR3 in DNA: TGTGCTAGTGGTTTGTGGCAGGGGAATTCACCCCTCCACTTT.

J is TRBJ2-7 and V is TRBV7-9; D may be TRBD2 (5 bases). This CDR3 contains 15 residues. Per germline, CDR1 SEHNR and CDR2 FQNEAQ (reference sequence). The V end was cut by 3 bases, the J end by 2 bases, with 14 bases between. CDR3 DNA: TGTGCCAGCAGCTTGGCCGACGGGAAGACCTACGAGCAGTACTTC. Its protein product is CASSLADGKTYEQYF.

The chain is built from TRBV6-5 and TRBJ1-2; TRBD1 agrees at 9 bases. Germline V gives CDR1 MNHEY, CDR2 SVGAGI. This CDR3 contains 15 residues. V shed 4 bases, J shed 7 bases, and the junction held 10 bases outside the gene matches. The CDR3 DNA is TGTGCCAGCAGTTCCGCCGGCACAGGGGGCTCTGGCTACACCTTC. Its translation is CASSSAGTGGSGYTF.

V and J are TRBV2 and TRBJ1-1; 8 bases fit TRBD1. Trimming at V came to 4 bases and at J to 5 bases, leaving 6 bases not matched to a gene. Germline V lookup: CDR1 SNHLY, CDR2 FYNNEI. This CDR3 is 14 amino acids long. The CDR3 reads CASSVQGGGTEAFF. The CDR3 DNA sequence: TGTGCCAGCAGTGTACAGGGGGGAGGGACTGAAGCTTTCTTT.

CDR3 residues: CASRLQGGVDEQYF. The CDR3, as DNA: TGCGCCAGCAGGTTACAGGGGGGGGTTGACGAGCAGTACTTC. The V and J genes are TRBV10-1 and TRBJ2-7, with D possibly matching TRBD1 (8 bases). The V end lost 6 bases, the J end lost 5 bases, and 17 bases lay between the germline ends. The CDR3 is 14 residues long. Per germline, CDR1 WNHNN and CDR2 SYGVQD (reference sequence).

This chain links TRBV6-5 with TRBJ1-3, with TRBD1 identical over 7 bases. Germline CDR1 is MNHEY and CDR2 is SVGAGI. The length of the CDR3 is 15 residues. J was trimmed by 4 bases and V by 2 bases; bases with no gene match: 5. In DNA form, the CDR3 reads TGTGCCAGCAGTTACAAGGGGGCGCTAGGAAACACCATATATTTT. The encoded protein is CASSYKGALGNTIYF.